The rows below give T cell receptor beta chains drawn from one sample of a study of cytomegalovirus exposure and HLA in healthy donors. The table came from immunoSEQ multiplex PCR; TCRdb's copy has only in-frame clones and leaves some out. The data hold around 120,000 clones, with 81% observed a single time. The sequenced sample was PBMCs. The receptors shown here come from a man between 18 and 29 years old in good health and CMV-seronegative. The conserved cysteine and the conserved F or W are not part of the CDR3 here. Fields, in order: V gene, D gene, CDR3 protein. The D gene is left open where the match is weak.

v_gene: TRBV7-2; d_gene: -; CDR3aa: ASSFAPTTPAEAF
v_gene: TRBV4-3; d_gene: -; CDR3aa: ASSQEQGGAYNEQF
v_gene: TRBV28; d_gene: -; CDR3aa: ASSLTTVNQPQH
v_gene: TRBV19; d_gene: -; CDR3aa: ASSLDRWEDGYT
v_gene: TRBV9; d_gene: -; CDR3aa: ASSGGLLNTEAF
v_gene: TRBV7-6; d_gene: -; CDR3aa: ASSLERSPLH
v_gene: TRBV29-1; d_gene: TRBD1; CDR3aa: SARGTVNTGELF
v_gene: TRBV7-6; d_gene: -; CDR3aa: ASSSGLTQGETQY
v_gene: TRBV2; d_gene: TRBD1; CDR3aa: ASSRNQGGTEAF
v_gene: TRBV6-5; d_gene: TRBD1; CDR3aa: ASSQPDRVETQY
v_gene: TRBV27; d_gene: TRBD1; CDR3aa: ASSTYRGNSPLH
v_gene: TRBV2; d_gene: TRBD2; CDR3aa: ATSILAVHNEQF
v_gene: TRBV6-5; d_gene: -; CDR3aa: ASSYSNGYGYT
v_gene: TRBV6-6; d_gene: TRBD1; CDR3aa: ASSTGVGETQY
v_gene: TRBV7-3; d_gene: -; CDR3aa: ASSLNRANTGELF
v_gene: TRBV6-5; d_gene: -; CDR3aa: ASSYEVSSTDTQY
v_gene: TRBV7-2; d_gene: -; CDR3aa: ASSPSLYEQY
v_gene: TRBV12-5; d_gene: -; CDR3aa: ASGPLGAGELF
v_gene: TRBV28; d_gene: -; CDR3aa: ASSLVTGAGANVLT
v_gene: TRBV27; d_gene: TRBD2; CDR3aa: ASSSGTTYNEQF
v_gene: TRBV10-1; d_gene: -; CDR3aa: ASSETGRVNEAF
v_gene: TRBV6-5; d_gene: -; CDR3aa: ASRSHTGEDEQF
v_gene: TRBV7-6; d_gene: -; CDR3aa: ASSPLVGGVKFGETQY
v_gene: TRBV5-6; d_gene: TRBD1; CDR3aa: ASSTGTGRFTNEKLF
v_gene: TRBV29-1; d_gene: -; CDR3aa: SVAPRHPEGEAF
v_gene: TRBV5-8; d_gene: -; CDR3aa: ASSDEAFSPVGNSPLH
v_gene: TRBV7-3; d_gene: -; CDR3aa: ASSPAHHQTYEQY
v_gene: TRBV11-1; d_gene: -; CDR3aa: ASSLTFNTYEQY
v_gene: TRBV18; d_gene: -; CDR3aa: ASSPNWEVNTEAF
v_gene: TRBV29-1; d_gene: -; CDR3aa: SVDRGPSAGEYGYT
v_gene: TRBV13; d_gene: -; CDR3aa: ASSRRVEAF
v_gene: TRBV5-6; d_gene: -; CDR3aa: ASSGLMAEAF
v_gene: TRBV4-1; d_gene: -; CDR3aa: ASSQDLGRGNEKLF
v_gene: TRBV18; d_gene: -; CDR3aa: ASSPVGRGREQY
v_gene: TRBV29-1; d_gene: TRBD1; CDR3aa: SATDRGDYGYT
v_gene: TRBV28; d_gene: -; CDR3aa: ASSRPGSSYNEQF
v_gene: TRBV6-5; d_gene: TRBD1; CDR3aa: ASRLRDRLNTEAF
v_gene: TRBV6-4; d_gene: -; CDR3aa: ASSDRERSPLH
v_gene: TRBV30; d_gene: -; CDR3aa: AWSAQLRGKAYNEQF
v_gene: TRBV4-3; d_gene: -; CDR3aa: ASSQERGVRTEAF
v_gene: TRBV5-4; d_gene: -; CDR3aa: ASRLFSGPRRTEAF
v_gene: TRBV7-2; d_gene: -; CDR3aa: ASAQGSPGQPQH
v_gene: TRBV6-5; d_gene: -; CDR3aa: ASSYSRLGTEQF
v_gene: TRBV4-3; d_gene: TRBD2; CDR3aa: ASSQDNAGRLAGKQF
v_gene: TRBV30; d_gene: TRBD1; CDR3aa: AWSVDRETEAF
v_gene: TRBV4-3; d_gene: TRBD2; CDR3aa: ASSQGLAGGYNEQF
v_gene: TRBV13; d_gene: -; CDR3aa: ASSTLRQGNYGYT